This is a list of T cell receptor beta chains from one sample in a study of T-cell reconstitution after alpha-beta-depleted transplantation in children. Using its own MiXCR run on the PCR reads, TCRdb lists one record per CDR3 protein. The table has more than 400,000 distinct CDR3 sequences, over 10% seen once. This sample comprised PBMCs, mostly from graft donor cells, obtained 180 days after TCRalphabeta/CD19-depleted stem cell transplant. All receptors derive from a female patient younger than 10 who had a stem cell transplant for aplastic anemia, so the T cells may come from the graft donor. Both conserved end residues are part of each CDR3.

TRBV6-2/TRBV6-3	CASSYEAGLGYEQYF
TRBV18	CASSPLVGSYNDQFF
TRBV14	CASSHIGDTNTEAFF
TRBV7-3	CASSPRERSYNEQFF
TRBV4-2	CASSQTDSEQYF
TRBV6-2/TRBV6-3	CASSYSNGGAEAFF
TRBV11-1	CASSTPPYEQYF
TRBV12-3/TRBV12-4	CASSFGQSAEAFF
TRBV10-3	CAISVILAEATGELFF
TRBV3-1	CASSQEHIRGTDTQYF
TRBV12-3/TRBV12-4	CASRQSSSPLHF
TRBV5-5	CASSLLEGANHPQHF
TRBV2	CASSEGEGPWGQPQHF
TRBV15	CATSRDPGRQGAYGYTF
TRBV15	CATSRDGVRGRTDTQYF
TRBV3-1	CASSRSPDNEQFF
TRBV9	CASSVSGGSNEQFF
TRBV28	CASSLGGVAGRYSYEQYF
TRBV7-8	CASSLVGGWGDKNIQYF
TRBV11-2	CASSLGPGGQYGYTF
TRBV7-3	CASSLRGSYEQYF
TRBV19	CASKRQVTGETQYF
TRBV6-2/TRBV6-3	CASNDLGGSQPQHF
TRBV24-1	CATSTGGNQPQHF
TRBV11-3	CASSFARQGSGYTF
TRBV15	CATSSATGVAEKLFF
TRBV7-2	CASSLGDGLPYTEAFF
TRBV6-1	CASSRQPNYGYTF
TRBV3-1	CASSQDNDPDYNEQFF
TRBV5-1	CASSLSGVETQYF
TRBV11-2	CASSLESSSPSSYNEQFF
TRBV20-1	CSAAEGSKAEAFF
TRBV25-1	CASSPRTLNEQFF
TRBV6-5	CASSYEAPSDETQYF
TRBV15	CATSPHPQGAFYNEQFF
TRBV11-2	CASSLTLTSGYNEQFF
TRBV12-3/TRBV12-4	CASGQTRDTGNTIYF
TRBV5-6	CASSLMVASGRGTDTQYF
TRBV9	CASSQSPVGYGYTF
TRBV20-1	CSARAGGPNTEAFF
TRBV5-1	CASSTDRRNTIYF
TRBV11-2	CASSKGTKETQYF
TRBV13	CASSLGGWTEAFF
TRBV20-1	CSARTGGVDTQYF
TRBV5-1	CASSLGDRSYGYTF
TRBV29-1	CSVGGDRGYEQYF
TRBV15	CATSRDYAGDQETQYF
TRBV2	CASIASSLAGGTDTQYF
TRBV19	CASSTRTQGANSNQPQHF
TRBV20-1	CSATPWDTFTDTQYF
TRBV12-3/TRBV12-4	CASSSRTSGTYNEQFF
TRBV5-1	CASSLERGPGTEAFF
TRBV28	CASCLGGETYEQYF